This TCR beta chain derives from a study of blood T cell repertoires in COVID-19. In the study overall: The United States, Italy and Spain supplied acute and convalescent COVID-19 samples. T cells, B-cell-depleted T cells, or PBMCs provided the cDNA or gDNA that served as material.

In the source study's methods: Estimation of nucleated cell counts relied on the amplification of reference gene primers. TCRdb's copy holds only in-frame clones and misses some; the assay was immunoSEQ multiplex PCR. V, J and clone size are taken as reported in that table, and D and trimming were inferred from the DNA itself. The table includes 80,000 to 100,000 clones, 81% detected once. Trimming pared 1 base from V and 6 bases from J, leaving 10 bases between. Germline CDR1 and CDR2: SGHAT and FQNNGV. The CDR3 length is 13 residues. Sequencing was carried out using peripheral blood. This chain uses TRBV11-2 with TRBJ2-7; the D gene is possibly TRBD2 (5 bases). The sequence came from a man in his sixties with acute or convalescent COVID-19. CDR3 sequence (DNA): TGTGCCAGCAGCTTAGGCGGGCTGGGCGAGCAGTACTTC. Protein sequence: CASSLGGLGEQYF.